This T cell receptor (beta chain) was captured by sequencing in a study of Ad26.COV2.S vaccination and SARS-CoV-2 variants. Study as a whole: Participants got Ad26.COV2.S intramuscularly, once or twice 56 days apart.

CDR3 size: 14 residues. V lost 6 bases and J lost 0, with 12 bases in between. The germline V gene has CDR1 MNHEY and CDR2 SVGAGI. Treatment noted: 15 to 20 received Ad26.COV2.S at low or high dose, single or two shots; five or six received placebo; per-sample allocation not given. Samples were taken on day 63 after the first vaccine or placebo injection. The data were produced by immunoSEQ multiplex PCR, yet TCRdb's version contains in-frame clones alone and is incomplete. Found here are some 410,000 clones, approximately 90% of them singletons; the top ten hold more than 1.5%. Sequencing used peripheral blood, obtained in a trial of Ad26.COV2.S vaccine versus placebo. The chain combines TRBV6-5 with TRBJ2-7; D not certain. The sequence derives from a person aged 18-60 years who received the Ad26.COV2.S COVID-19 vaccine or a placebo. The CDR3 here is CASRRDGSSYEQYF. As DNA, the CDR3 is TGTGCCAGCAGACGCGACGGGTCCTCCTACGAGCAGTACTTC.